A selection of T cell receptor beta chains follows, all from one sample in a study of CD8 T cells in ankylosing spondylitis. Via MiXCR, TCRdb re-called the 5' RACE reads, giving one row per CDR3 protein. The table has about 25,000 distinct CDR3 sequences, under 3% seen once. The source material was blood, either unsorted or a sorted T cell fraction (not recorded which). The receptor source for this set is a female donor with ankylosing spondylitis or in good health (not recorded which). Each CDR3 is given with its conserved first and last residue. A D gene is named only where the DNA matches it firmly. Expanded clones get a size class; other rows say once, few or many, or leave the size out.

V gene: TRBV9
clone size: many
D gene: NA
J gene: TRBJ2-7
CDR3 DNA: TGTGCCAGCAGCGTCGAGGTGGGGGCCTCCTACGAGCAGTACTTC
CDR3 protein: CASSVEVGASYEQYF

V gene: TRBV9
clone size: many
D gene: TRBD2
J gene: TRBJ2-3
CDR3 DNA: TGTGCCAGCAGCGTAGCTACGACGGGAGGAGTCTCAGATACGCAGTATTTT
CDR3 protein: CASSVATTGGVSDTQYF

V gene: TRBV9
clone size: many
D gene: TRBD1
J gene: TRBJ2-1
CDR3 DNA: TGTGCCAGCAGCGTGACAGGGGCCCAATACAATGAGCAGTTCTTC
CDR3 protein: CASSVTGAQYNEQFF

V gene: TRBV9
clone size: many
D gene: NA
J gene: TRBJ2-2
CDR3 DNA: TGTGCCAGCAGCCCCCTCTCATCCGCCGGGGAGCTGTTTTTT
CDR3 protein: CASSPLSSAGELFF

V gene: TRBV9
clone size: many
D gene: NA
J gene: TRBJ2-4
CDR3 DNA: TGTGCCAGCAGCGTAGGAGACTTCACTAACATTCAGTACTTC
CDR3 protein: CASSVGDFTNIQYF

V gene: TRBV9
clone size: many
D gene: TRBD1
J gene: TRBJ1-1
CDR3 DNA: TGTGCCAGCAGCGTAGTAGGTGGGACCGGGACAGGGGGAACGAAGCGAATTAACACTGAAGCTTTCTTT
CDR3 protein: CASSVVGGTGTGGTKRINTEAFF

V gene: TRBV9
clone size: many
D gene: NA
J gene: TRBJ1-2
CDR3 DNA: TGTGCCAGCAGCTCCGACAGCGACAATGGGTACACCTTC
CDR3 protein: CASSSDSDNGYTF

V gene: TRBV9
clone size: many
D gene: TRBD1
J gene: TRBJ2-7
CDR3 DNA: TGTGCCAGCAGCGTAGGGGGGACAGGCCCTGGCGAGCAGTACTTC
CDR3 protein: CASSVGGTGPGEQYF

V gene: TRBV21-1
clone size: many
D gene: NA
J gene: TRBJ2-3
CDR3 DNA: TGTGCCAGCAGCAAAGATCGCAGAGGCCCCCACAGAGGCACAGATACGCAGTATTTT
CDR3 protein: CASSKDRRGPHRGTDTQYF

V gene: TRBV9
clone size: many
D gene: TRBD1
J gene: TRBJ2-2
CDR3 DNA: TGTGCCAGCAAACCAGGGACAGCGAACACCGGGGAGCTGTTTTTT
CDR3 protein: CASKPGTANTGELFF

V gene: TRBV9
clone size: many
D gene: NA
J gene: TRBJ1-2
CDR3 DNA: TGTGCCAGCAGCCGTTCCCGGGGGGGACTAGACTATGGCTACACCTTC
CDR3 protein: CASSRSRGGLDYGYTF

V gene: TRBV9
clone size: many
D gene: TRBD2
J gene: TRBJ2-3
CDR3 DNA: TGTGCCAGCAGCGCCAGAGTAGCGGGGTTAAGCACAGATACGCAGTATTTT
CDR3 protein: CASSARVAGLSTDTQYF

V gene: TRBV9
clone size: many
D gene: TRBD2
J gene: TRBJ2-3
CDR3 DNA: TGTGCCAGCAGCGCTGTAGCGGGGGGCCGCACAGATACGCAGTATTTT
CDR3 protein: CASSAVAGGRTDTQYF

V gene: TRBV9
clone size: many
D gene: NA
J gene: TRBJ2-7
CDR3 DNA: TGTGCCAGCAGCACAGACAGGCTGGGCGAGCAGTACTTC
CDR3 protein: CASSTDRLGEQYF

V gene: TRBV9
clone size: many
D gene: NA
J gene: TRBJ1-1
CDR3 DNA: TGTGCCAGCAGCCCCCAAGGGTTAACTGAAGCTTTCTTT
CDR3 protein: CASSPQGLTEAFF

V gene: TRBV9
clone size: many
D gene: TRBD1
J gene: TRBJ2-7
CDR3 DNA: TGTGCCAGCAGCCCATGGACAGGGGAGGGTGAGCAGTACTTC
CDR3 protein: CASSPWTGEGEQYF

V gene: TRBV9
clone size: many
D gene: TRBD2
J gene: TRBJ2-3
CDR3 DNA: TGTGCCAGCAGCGTAGGAGTGGGGGGGACAGATACGCAGTATTTT
CDR3 protein: CASSVGVGGTDTQYF

V gene: TRBV9
clone size: many
D gene: TRBD1
J gene: TRBJ2-5
CDR3 DNA: TGTGCCAGCAGCGTAGCGGTACAGGGGAAGGAGACCCAGTACTTC
CDR3 protein: CASSVAVQGKETQYF

V gene: TRBV9
clone size: many
D gene: TRBD2
J gene: TRBJ2-1
CDR3 DNA: TGTGCCAGCAGCGTAGGCTTAGCGGGAGTCTACAATGAGCAGTTCTTC
CDR3 protein: CASSVGLAGVYNEQFF

V gene: TRBV9
clone size: NA
D gene: NA
J gene: TRBJ2-5
CDR3 DNA: TGTGCCAGCAGCGTAGATGGGACCCAGTACTTC
CDR3 protein: CASSVDGTQYF

V gene: TRBV9
clone size: many
D gene: NA
J gene: TRBJ1-5
CDR3 DNA: TGTGCCAGCAGCGTAGATCTGTCGGATCAGCCCCAGCATTTT
CDR3 protein: CASSVDLSDQPQHF

V gene: TRBV9
clone size: many
D gene: TRBD2
J gene: TRBJ2-7
CDR3 DNA: TGTGCCAGCAGCGTAAGTGGGAGGGCCGACGAGCAGTACTTC
CDR3 protein: CASSVSGRADEQYF

V gene: TRBV9
clone size: many
D gene: NA
J gene: TRBJ1-1
CDR3 DNA: TGTGCCAGCAGCGTGGGACTGCAGAACACTGAAGCTTTCTTT
CDR3 protein: CASSVGLQNTEAFF